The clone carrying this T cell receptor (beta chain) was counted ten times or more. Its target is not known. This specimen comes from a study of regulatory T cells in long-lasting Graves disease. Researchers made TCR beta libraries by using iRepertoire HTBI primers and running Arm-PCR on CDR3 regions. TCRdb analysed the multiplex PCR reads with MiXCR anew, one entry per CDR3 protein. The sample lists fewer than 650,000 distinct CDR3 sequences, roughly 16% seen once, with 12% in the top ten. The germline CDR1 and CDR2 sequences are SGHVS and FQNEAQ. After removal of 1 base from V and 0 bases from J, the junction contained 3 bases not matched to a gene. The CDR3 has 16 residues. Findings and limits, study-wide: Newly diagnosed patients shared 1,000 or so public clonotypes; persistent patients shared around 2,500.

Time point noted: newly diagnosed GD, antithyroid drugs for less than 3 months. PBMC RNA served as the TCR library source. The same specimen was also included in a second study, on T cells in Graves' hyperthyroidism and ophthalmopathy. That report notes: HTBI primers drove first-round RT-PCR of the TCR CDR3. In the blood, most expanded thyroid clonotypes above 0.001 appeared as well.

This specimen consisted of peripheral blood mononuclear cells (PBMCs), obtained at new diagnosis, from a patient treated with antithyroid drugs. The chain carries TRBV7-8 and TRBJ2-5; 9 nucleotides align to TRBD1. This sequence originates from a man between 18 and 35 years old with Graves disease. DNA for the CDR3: TGTGCCAGCAGCTTAGACGGGACAGGGTACCAAGAGACCCAGTACTTC. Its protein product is CASSLDGTGYQETQYF. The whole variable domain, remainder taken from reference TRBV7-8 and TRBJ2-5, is GAGVSQSPRYKVAKRGQDVALRCDPISGHVSLFWYQQALGQGPEFLTYFQNEAQLDKSGLPSDRFFAERPEGSVSTLKIQRTQQEDSAVYLCASSLDGTGYQETQYFGPGTRLLVL.